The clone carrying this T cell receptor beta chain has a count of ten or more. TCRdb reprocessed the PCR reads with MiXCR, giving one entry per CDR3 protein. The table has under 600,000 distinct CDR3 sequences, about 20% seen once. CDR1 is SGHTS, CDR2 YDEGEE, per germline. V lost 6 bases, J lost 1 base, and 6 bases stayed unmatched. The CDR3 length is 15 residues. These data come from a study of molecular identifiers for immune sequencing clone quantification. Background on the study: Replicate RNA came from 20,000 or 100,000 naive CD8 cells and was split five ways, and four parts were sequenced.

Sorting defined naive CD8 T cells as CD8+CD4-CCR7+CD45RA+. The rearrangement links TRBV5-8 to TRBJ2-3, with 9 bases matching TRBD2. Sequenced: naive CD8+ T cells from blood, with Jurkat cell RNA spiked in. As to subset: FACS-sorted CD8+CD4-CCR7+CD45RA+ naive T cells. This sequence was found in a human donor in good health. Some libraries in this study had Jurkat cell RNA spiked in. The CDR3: CASKTSGWGTDTQYF. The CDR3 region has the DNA TGTGCCAGCAAGACTAGCGGCTGGGGCACAGATACGCAGTATTTT.